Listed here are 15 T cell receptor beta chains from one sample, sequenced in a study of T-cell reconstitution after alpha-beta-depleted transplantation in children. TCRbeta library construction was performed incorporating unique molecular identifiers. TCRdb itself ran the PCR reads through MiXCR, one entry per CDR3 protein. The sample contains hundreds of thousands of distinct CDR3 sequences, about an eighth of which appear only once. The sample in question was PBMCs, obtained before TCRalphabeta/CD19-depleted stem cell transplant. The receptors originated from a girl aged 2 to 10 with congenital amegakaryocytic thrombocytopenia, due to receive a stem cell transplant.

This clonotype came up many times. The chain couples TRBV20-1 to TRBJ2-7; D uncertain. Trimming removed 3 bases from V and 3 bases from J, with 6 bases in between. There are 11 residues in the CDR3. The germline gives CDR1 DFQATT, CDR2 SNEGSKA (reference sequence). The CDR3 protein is CSASDGYEQYF. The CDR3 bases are TGCAGTGCTAGCGACGGCTACGAGCAGTACTTC.

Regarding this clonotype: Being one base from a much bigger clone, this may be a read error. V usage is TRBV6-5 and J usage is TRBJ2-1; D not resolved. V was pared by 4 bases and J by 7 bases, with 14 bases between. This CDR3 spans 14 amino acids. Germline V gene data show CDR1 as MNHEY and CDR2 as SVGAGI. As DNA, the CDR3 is TGTGCCAGCAGTTCCAGTTTGGCCGCAAATGAGCAGTTCTTC. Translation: CASSSSLAANEQFF.

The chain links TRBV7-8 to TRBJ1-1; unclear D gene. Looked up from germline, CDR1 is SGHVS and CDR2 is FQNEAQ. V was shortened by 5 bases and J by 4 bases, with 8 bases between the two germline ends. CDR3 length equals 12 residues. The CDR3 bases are TGTGCCAGCAGCCCAGTGGTCACTGAAGCTTTCTTT. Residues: CASSPVVTEAFF.

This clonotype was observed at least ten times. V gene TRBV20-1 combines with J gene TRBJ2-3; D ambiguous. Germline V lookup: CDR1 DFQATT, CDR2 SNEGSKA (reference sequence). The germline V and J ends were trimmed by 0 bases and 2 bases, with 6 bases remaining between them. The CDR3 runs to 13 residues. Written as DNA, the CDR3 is TGCAGTGCTAGAGACTGGTACACAGATACGCAGTATTTT. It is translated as CSARDWYTDTQYF.

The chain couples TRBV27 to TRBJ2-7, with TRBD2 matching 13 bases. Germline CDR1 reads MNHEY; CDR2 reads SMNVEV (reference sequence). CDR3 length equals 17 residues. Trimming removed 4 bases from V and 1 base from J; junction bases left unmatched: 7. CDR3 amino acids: CASSSLAGGLRSYEQYF. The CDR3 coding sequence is TGTGCCAGCAGTTCACTAGCGGGAGGGCTGCGGTCCTACGAGCAGTACTTC.

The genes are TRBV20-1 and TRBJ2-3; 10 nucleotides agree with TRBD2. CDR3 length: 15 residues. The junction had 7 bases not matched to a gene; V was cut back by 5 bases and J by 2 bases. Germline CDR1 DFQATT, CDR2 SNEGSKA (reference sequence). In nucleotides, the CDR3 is TGCAGTGCTCGGACTAGCGGTTACTCCACAGATACGCAGTATTTT. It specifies CSARTSGYSTDTQYF.

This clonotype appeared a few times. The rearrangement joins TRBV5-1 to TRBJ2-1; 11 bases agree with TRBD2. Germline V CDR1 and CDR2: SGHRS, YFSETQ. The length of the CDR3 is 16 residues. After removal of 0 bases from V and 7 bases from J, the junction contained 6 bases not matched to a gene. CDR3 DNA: TGCGCCAGCAGCTTGGTAGCGGGAGGGCCGCAGAATGAGCAGTTCTTC. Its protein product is CASSLVAGGPQNEQFF.

The CDR3 spells CSGAGTKGRTEAFF. CDR3 coding DNA: TGCAGCGGCGCCGGGACGAAAGGGAGGACTGAAGCTTTCTTT. V usage is TRBV29-1 and J usage is TRBJ1-1; possible D gene TRBD1, 5 bases. V was shortened by 7 bases and J by 5 bases, with 20 bases between the two germline ends. The CDR3 is 14 amino acids. From germline, CDR1 is SQVTM and CDR2 ANQGSEA.

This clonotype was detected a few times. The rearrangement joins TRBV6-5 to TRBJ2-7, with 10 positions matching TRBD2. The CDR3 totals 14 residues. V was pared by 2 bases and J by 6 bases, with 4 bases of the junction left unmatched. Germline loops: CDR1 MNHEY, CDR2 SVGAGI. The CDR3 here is CASSYLAGEGEQYF. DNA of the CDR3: TGTGCCAGCAGTTACCTAGCGGGAGAGGGCGAGCAGTACTTC.

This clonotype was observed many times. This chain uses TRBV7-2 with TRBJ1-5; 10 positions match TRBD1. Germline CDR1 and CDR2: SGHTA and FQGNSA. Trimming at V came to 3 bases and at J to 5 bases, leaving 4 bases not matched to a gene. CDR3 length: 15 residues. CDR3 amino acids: CASSFGQGGYQPQHF. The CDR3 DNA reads TGTGCCAGCAGCTTCGGACAGGGGGGATATCAGCCCCAGCATTTT.

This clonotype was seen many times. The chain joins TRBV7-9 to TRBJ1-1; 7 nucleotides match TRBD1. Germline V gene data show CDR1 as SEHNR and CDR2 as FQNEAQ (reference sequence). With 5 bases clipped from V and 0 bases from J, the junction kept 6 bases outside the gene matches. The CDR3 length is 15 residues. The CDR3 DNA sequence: TGTGCCAGCAGCACCAGGACAGGTTTGAACACTGAAGCTTTCTTT. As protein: CASSTRTGLNTEAFF.

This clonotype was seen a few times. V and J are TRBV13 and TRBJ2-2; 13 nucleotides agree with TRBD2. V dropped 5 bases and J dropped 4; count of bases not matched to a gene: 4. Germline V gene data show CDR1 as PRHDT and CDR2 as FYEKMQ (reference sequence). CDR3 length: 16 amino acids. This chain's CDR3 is CASSGTSGMSTGELFF. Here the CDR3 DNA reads TGTGCCAGCAGCGGGACTAGCGGGATGTCCACCGGGGAGCTGTTTTTT. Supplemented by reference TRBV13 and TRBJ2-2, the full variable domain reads AAGVIQSPRHLIKEKRETATLKCYPIPRHDTVYWYQQGPGQDPQFLISFYEKMQSDKGSIPDRFSAQQFSDYHSELNMSSLELGDSALYFCASSGTSGMSTGELFFGEGSRLTVL.

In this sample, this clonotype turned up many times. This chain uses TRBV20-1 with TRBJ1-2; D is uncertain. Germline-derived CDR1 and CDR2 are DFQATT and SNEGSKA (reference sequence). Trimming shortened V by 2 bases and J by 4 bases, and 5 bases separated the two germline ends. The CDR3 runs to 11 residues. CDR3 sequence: CSARQAYGYTF. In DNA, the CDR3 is TGCAGTGCTAGACAGGCCTATGGCTACACCTTC.

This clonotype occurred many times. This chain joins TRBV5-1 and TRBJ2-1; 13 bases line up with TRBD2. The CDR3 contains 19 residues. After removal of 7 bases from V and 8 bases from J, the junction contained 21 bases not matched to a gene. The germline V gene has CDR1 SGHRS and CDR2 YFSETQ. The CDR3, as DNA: TGCGCCAGCTCCGGATCGGGACTAGCGGGACGAAGGCGTCAGCATGAGCAGTTCTTC. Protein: CASSGSGLAGRRRQHEQFF.

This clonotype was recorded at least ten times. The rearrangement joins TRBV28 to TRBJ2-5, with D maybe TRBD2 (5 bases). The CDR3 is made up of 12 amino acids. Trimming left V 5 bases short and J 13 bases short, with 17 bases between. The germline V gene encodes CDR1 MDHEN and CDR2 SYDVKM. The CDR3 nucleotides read TGTGCCAGCAGTACCACCTGGACGGGGTCGTACTTC. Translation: CASSTTWTGSYF.